This TCR beta chain was recorded in a study of blood T cell repertoires in COVID-19 (dated by TCRdb to 2018 to 2020). About the full investigation: Collaborator samples came from the United States, Italy and Spain and covered acute and convalescent phases of COVID-19. Sample metadata almost always included a de-identified subject ID, COVID-19 status, age in years and sex. The samples were drawn from the first 160 participants of the ongoing ImmuneRACE study and from 1,254 subjects provided by 6 global collaborators. The repertoires were released in a freely available public database intended as a resource for research on the immune response to SARS-CoV-2. Where available, HLA class I and class II types were obtained from metadata supplied by the sample provider rather than from assay-based typing. The prospective study material was composed of cDNA or gDNA derived from T cells, B-cell-depleted T cells, or PBMCs. Subjects who had been exposed to COVID-19, were actively infected with it, or had recovered from it provided the deeply sampled blood TCRbeta repertoires that made up the dataset.

The immunoSEQ Assay, a bias-controlled multiplex PCR, was used to amplify TCRbeta CDR3 regions from genomic DNA. In the source study's methods: The number of nucleated cells in each sample was estimated by amplification of reference gene primers within the assay. To quantify the absolute abundance of each unique TCRbeta CDR3 rearrangement, sequence reads were collapsed and filtered. For each sample, productive Simpson clonality was calculated as the square root of Simpson's diversity index over productive rearrangements. The table comes from immuneACCESS by way of TCRdb, which keeps in-frame sequences with V and J called. Part of the clones is missing from these tables; in studies checked, under half for an unresolved V gene and the rest for unknown reasons. The D gene and trimming were derived from the DNA, and the V and J assignments and clone size from that table. For this sample there are 150,000 to 250,000 clones; around 87% appear just once. The ten largest clonotypes hold approximately 2.1% of the sample.

The CDR3 starts with the cysteine, ends with the phenylalanine, and has 15 residues. Only the CDR3 DNA stays, 45 bases, in frame from base 1. V is cut by 1 base and J by 4 bases, and the space between the germline ends is 13 bases. The germline V gene supplies CDR1 LGHNA and CDR2 YSLEER. Participants in the prospective study were aged roughly 18 to 89 years, lived in about two dozen United States geographic areas, and enrolled through a virtual design. In the prospective study, participants were assigned to cohorts based on the clinical history participants reported in a screening survey and a study questionnaire. ImmuneRACE Cohort 3 recovered participants were defined by two consecutive negative NP/OP PCR tests, healthcare professional clearance, or symptom resolution. Mobile phlebotomists in the prospective study collected whole blood, serum and a nasopharyngeal or oropharyngeal swab from every participant. Over a roughly two-month period, participants in the prospective study had the option of providing additional blood draws and questionnaires. Before DNA extraction, blood samples from the prospective study were shipped at room temperature or frozen.

Details on this clone: Its antigen is currently not known. No qualities accompany the bases; no much larger clone lies one base away.

Paper-wide results and their limitations: The amount of clinical and demographic metadata varied by source and participant and was provided uncurated.

The source material was PBMCs or T cells enriched from blood (not recorded which). The TCR originated in a woman aged 25 to 39 who had recovered from COVID-19. The chain is assembled from TRBV4-3 and TRBJ1-2, with the D gene call left open. The nucleotide sequence is given as TGCGCCAGCAGCCAAGGTCAATCCCCAGGCTATGGCTACACCTTC. This gives the protein CASSQGQSPGYGYTF.